This T cell receptor (beta chain) stems from a study of Ad26.COV2.S vaccination and SARS-CoV-2 variants. Study at large: Ad26.COV2.S, an intramuscular injection, was given once or twice 56 days apart. Study outcomes and limitations: Reportedly, spike-specific CD8+ and CD4+ T cell responses achieved substantial breadth once vaccination had taken place. Vaccine and placebo recipients had similar non-spike TCR breadth.

As for this clone: Antigen: not known.

The treatment here: around 19 received Ad26.COV2.S at low or high dose, single or two shots; several received placebo; per-sample allocation not given. Specimen acquisition occurred on day 63 following the initial vaccine or placebo injection. Trimming took off 5 bases at V and 3 bases at J, with 12 bases between the two ends. Germline V gene sequence: CDR1 MNHEY, CDR2 SMNVEV (reference sequence). The CDR3 sequence is 14 residues long. Sequencing used immunoSEQ multiplex PCR; TCRdb keeps in-frame clones, though not all of them. The sample lists 300,000 to 400,000 clones, 80% to 90% occurring once. This chain uses TRBV27 with TRBJ2-3; D gene ambiguous. The specimen comprised peripheral blood, sampled in a trial of Ad26.COV2.S vaccine versus placebo. The origin of this receptor is a person between 18 and 60 years old who received the Ad26.COV2.S COVID-19 vaccine or a placebo. The CDR3 DNA follows: TGTGCCAGCAGTCCCGGGCGACGGACAGATACGCAGTATTTT. This codes for CASSPGRRTDTQYF.